These T cell receptor beta chains were read from a single sample in a study of T cell clonotyping in hematopoietic cell transplantation. The assay was immunoSEQ multiplex PCR, and TCRdb's table has in-frame clones only and misses some. In the table there are thousands of clones, 26% of which are singletons. Sequencing was performed on peripheral blood mononuclear cells, taken 180 days after allogeneic stem cell transplant. These receptors all come from a male patient between 35 and 55 years old who had an allogeneic stem cell transplant from an unrelated donor, so the T cells may come from the graft donor. Some clones in this sample may be carry-over from other donors' samples. Each CDR3 is given with its conserved first and last residue. D genes are given only for firm matches. Rows may omit the clone size; those that give it use once, few, many or a size class.

>TRBV9|.|TRBJ2-7|TRBD2
TGTGCCAGCAGTCGGCCGGGGGGTGCTAACGAGCAGTACTTC
CASSRPGGANEQYF
>TRBV27|.|TRBJ2-3|.
TGTGCCAGCCTTGAGATGGGTAGCACAGATACGCAGTATTTT
CASLEMGSTDTQYF
>TRBV25-1|few|TRBJ2-3|.
TGTGCCAGCAGCGACTCGGGACCGCAGTATTTT
CASSDSGPQYF
>TRBV5-4|few|TRBJ2-5|.
TGTGCCAGCAGCTTGGGAACCGGTCGACAAGAGACCCAGTACTTC
CASSLGTGRQETQYF
>TRBV30|.|TRBJ2-7|.
TGTGCCTGGAGTGTTCGAGCCTACGAGCAGTACTTC
CAWSVRAYEQYF
>TRBV9|few|TRBJ1-2|TRBD1
TGTGCCAGCAGCGTAGCGACAGGGACCGTAGGCTACACCTTC
CASSVATGTVGYTF
>TRBV6-6|few|TRBJ1-2|TRBD1
TGTGCCAGCAGTTACCGGCTACAGGGGGACTATGGCTACACCTTC
CASSYRLQGDYGYTF
>TRBV30|few|TRBJ1-2|.
TGTGCCTGGACCCCGGAGATCCTTAACTATGGCTACACCTTC
CAWTPEILNYGYTF
>TRBV29-1|.|TRBJ2-2|TRBD2
TGCAGCGCCCAAAGCGGGGGGAACACCGGGGAGCTGTTTTTT
CSAQSGGNTGELFF
>TRBV11-2|.|TRBJ1-1|.
TGTGCCAGCAGCGGAGCTCTTGGCGGGTACACTGAAGCTTTCTTT
CASSGALGGYTEAFF
>TRBV29-1|.|TRBJ2-5|.
TGCAGCGTAAAACAGGGATTTGAGACCCAGTACTTC
CSVKQGFETQYF
>TRBV4-2|.|TRBJ1-1|.
TGTGCCAGCAGCCGAGTAGCCAGGGAGGAAGCTTTCTTT
CASSRVAREEAFF
>TRBV25-1|.|TRBJ1-5|.
TGTGCCAGCAGTCCCTCCGATTGGGGCCCTCAGCCCCAGCATTTT
CASSPSDWGPQPQHF
>TRBV29-1|.|TRBJ1-3|.
TGCAGCGTTGGGGAATCTGGAAACACCATATATTTT
CSVGESGNTIYF
>TRBV30|.|TRBJ1-1|.
TGTGCCTCAAGAAGAATGAACACTGAAGCTTTCTTT
CASRRMNTEAFF
>TRBV4-1|.|TRBJ1-4|.
TGCGCCAGCAGTTCAGGGGCAACTAATGAAAAACTGTTTTTT
CASSSGATNEKLFF
>TRBV30|once|TRBJ2-7|TRBD2
TGTGCCTGGAGTCGGCTGACTAGCGGGAGTCGCTACGAGCAGTACTTC
CAWSRLTSGSRYEQYF
>TRBV29-1|.|TRBJ2-3|.
TGCAGCGCCCCCAGGACAGACAGAGATACGCAGTATTTT
CSAPRTDRDTQYF
>TRBV5-6|few|TRBJ1-5|.
TGTGCCAGCAGCTTAAGTAGCAATCAGCCCCAGCATTTT
CASSLSSNQPQHF
>TRBV25-1|.|TRBJ2-5|TRBD2
TGTGCCAGCAGTGACCCCGCGGGGGGACAAGAGACCCAGTACTTC
CASSDPAGGQETQYF
>TRBV30|few|TRBJ1-2|TRBD1
TGTGCCGGCCGGGACAGGGGGCGCGATGGCTACACCTTC
CAGRDRGRDGYTF
>TRBV7-2|.|TRBJ1-6|.
TGTGCCAGCAGCTTAGCGGAGGGGGGTCTGGGTAATTCACCCCTCCACTTT
CASSLAEGGLGNSPLHF
>TRBV30|.|TRBJ2-3|TRBD1
TGTGCCTGGAGTCCACAGGGGATGGTGACAGATACGCAGTATTTT
CAWSPQGMVTDTQYF
>TRBV27|.|TRBJ1-1|TRBD1
TGTGCCAGCAGTCCTGGGACAGCCATTGGGAACACTGAAGCTTTCTTT
CASSPGTAIGNTEAFF
>TRBV28|.|TRBJ1-2|.
TGTGCCAGCAGCCCTGGACAGTTCTATGGCTACACCTTC
CASSPGQFYGYTF
>TRBV2|.|TRBJ2-3|.
TGTGCCATGGGACACCGGACAGATACGCAGTATTTT
CAMGHRTDTQYF
>TRBV19|few|TRBJ2-1|TRBD2
TGTGCCAGTAGTATGACTAGCGGGGGATACAATGAGCAGTTCTTC
CASSMTSGGYNEQFF
>TRBV6-5|.|TRBJ2-1|TRBD2
TGTGCCAGCAGTGCGGGAGGCCCAGGGAATGAGCAGTTCTTC
CASSAGGPGNEQFF
>TRBV28|few|TRBJ1-5|.
TGTGCCAGCAGTATCTGGGGACAGCCCCAGCATTTT
CASSIWGQPQHF